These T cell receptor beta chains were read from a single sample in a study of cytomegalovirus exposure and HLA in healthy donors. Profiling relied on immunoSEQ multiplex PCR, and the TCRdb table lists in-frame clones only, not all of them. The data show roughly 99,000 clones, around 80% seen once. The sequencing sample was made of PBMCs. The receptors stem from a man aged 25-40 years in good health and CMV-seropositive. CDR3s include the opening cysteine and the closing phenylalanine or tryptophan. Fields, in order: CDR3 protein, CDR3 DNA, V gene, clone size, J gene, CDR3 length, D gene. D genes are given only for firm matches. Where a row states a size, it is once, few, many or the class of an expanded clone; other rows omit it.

CASSLGRGMDSPLHF,TGTGCCAGCAGCTTGGGGAGGGGTATGGATTCACCCCTCCACTTT,TRBV5-4,.,TRBJ1-6,15,.
CASSFLDSSPGNTIYF,TGCGCCAGCAGCTTTTTGGACAGCAGCCCTGGAAACACCATATATTTT,TRBV5-1,.,TRBJ1-3,16,.
CAWSLFAEAFF,TGTGCCTGGAGTCTTTTCGCTGAAGCTTTCTTT,TRBV30,.,TRBJ1-1,11,.
CAIRQGEGTGELFF,TGTGCCATCAGACAGGGGGAGGGCACCGGGGAGCTGTTTTTT,TRBV10-3,.,TRBJ2-2,14,.
CASSLLFWPFF,TGTGCCAGCAGCTTATTATTCTGGCCGTTCTTC,TRBV7-9,.,TRBJ2-1,11,.
CASSLAGTGIPPGDTQYF,TGTGCCAGCAGCTTGGCGGGGACAGGGATACCTCCGGGAGATACGCAGTATTTT,TRBV5-6,few,TRBJ2-3,18,TRBD1
CASSESWELFF,TGTGCCAGCAGTGAATCCTGGGAGCTGTTTTTT,TRBV25-1,few,TRBJ2-2,11,.
CASSIYGSGNTIYF,TGTGCCAGTAGTATCTACGGGTCTGGAAACACCATATATTTT,TRBV19,.,TRBJ1-3,14,.
CASSLGGDVEAFF,TGTGCCAGCAGCTTGGGGGGCGACGTTGAAGCTTTCTTT,TRBV5-4,.,TRBJ1-1,13,.
CASSSVVAKNIQYF,TGTGCCAGCAGTTCAGTTGTAGCCAAAAACATTCAGTACTTC,TRBV6-5,.,TRBJ2-4,14,.
CASRGRPGAYEQYF,TGTGCCAGCAGGGGTCGACCGGGGGCCTACGAGCAGTACTTC,TRBV2,once,TRBJ2-7,14,.
CASSWSDEAFF,TGTGCCAGCTCGTGGAGTGATGAAGCTTTCTTT,TRBV2,.,TRBJ1-1,11,.
CASSGQGWAETQYF,TGTGCCAGCAGCGGACAGGGGTGGGCAGAGACCCAGTACTTC,TRBV7-9,.,TRBJ2-5,14,TRBD1
CASYAGTGATGELFF,TGTGCCAGCTACGCCGGGACAGGGGCCACCGGGGAGCTGTTTTTT,TRBV18,.,TRBJ2-2,15,TRBD1
CASSTGGGGWTEAFF,TGTGCCAGCAGCACCGGGGGCGGGGGCTGGACTGAAGCTTTCTTT,TRBV7-2,.,TRBJ1-1,15,.
CASRNARTGGGYTEAFF,TGCGCCAGCAGAAATGCACGGACAGGGGGCGGGTACACTGAAGCTTTCTTT,TRBV5-1,.,TRBJ1-1,17,TRBD1
CASSRGLERGTDTQYF,TGTGCCAGCAGCCGGGGACTAGAGCGGGGCACAGATACGCAGTATTTT,TRBV7-3,.,TRBJ2-3,16,TRBD2
CSVRQGLQETQYF,TGCAGCGTGAGACAGGGCCTACAAGAGACCCAGTACTTC,TRBV29-1,.,TRBJ2-5,13,TRBD1
CAWNWRKNSPLHF,TGTGCCTGGAATTGGCGGAAGAATTCACCCCTCCACTTT,TRBV30,.,TRBJ1-6,13,.
CASSLVKSQEAFF,TGTGCCAGCAGCTTGGTTAAATCTCAGGAAGCTTTCTTT,TRBV5-6,.,TRBJ1-1,13,.
CASSIDLPSPLHF,TGTGCCAGTAGTATAGATCTACCTTCACCCCTCCACTTT,TRBV19,.,TRBJ1-6,13,.
CATSIRTGEEQYF,TGTGCCACCAGCATCCGGACAGGGGAAGAGCAGTACTTC,TRBV15,.,TRBJ2-5,13,TRBD1
CAWRASTDTQYF,TGTGCCTGGAGGGCCAGCACAGATACGCAGTATTTT,TRBV30,.,TRBJ2-3,12,.
CASSVDDGDEQFF,TGTGCCAGCAGCGTAGACGACGGGGATGAGCAGTTCTTC,TRBV9,few,TRBJ2-1,13,.
CASSVGGWGGVDEQFF,TGTGCCAGCAGCGTAGGAGGTTGGGGCGGGGTCGATGAGCAGTTCTTC,TRBV9,.,TRBJ2-1,16,.
CASSLEQGDTIYF,TGTGCCAGCAGCTTGGAACAGGGGGACACCATATATTTT,TRBV5-4,few,TRBJ1-3,13,TRBD1